The 25 T cell receptor beta chains reported below all come from one sample, sequenced in a study of cytomegalovirus exposure and HLA in healthy donors. The PCR made use of 60 Vbeta and 13 Jbeta primers. Clones were sequenced by immunoSEQ multiplex PCR, and TCRdb holds only the in-frame ones, with some missing. The sample contains some 190,000 clones, just over 75% of which appear only once. The sample was PBMCs. These receptors were obtained from a man younger than 35 in good health and CMV-seronegative.

This chain uses TRBV14 with TRBJ2-5, with 8 bases aligning to TRBD2. This CDR3 spans 16 amino acids. J gave up 7 bases and V 4 bases, and 14 bases lay outside the gene matches. Germline loops: CDR1 SGHDN, CDR2 FVKESK. The CDR3 bases are TGTGCCAGCAGCCGAAGTGAAAGCGGGAGAGTGTGGACCCAGTACTTC. Protein product: CASSRSESGRVWTQYF.

The chain carries TRBV5-1 and TRBJ1-4; tentatively, D is TRBD1 (5 bases). Germline V CDR1 and CDR2: SGHRS, YFSETQ. Trimming pared 0 bases from V and 5 bases from J, leaving 11 bases between. This CDR3 is 15 amino acids long. As DNA, the CDR3 is TGCGCCAGCAGCTTGGGGTCAGGGTCCAATGAAAAACTGTTTTTT. Translated, it gives CASSLGSGSNEKLFF.

This clone came up a few times. The chain couples TRBV5-1 to TRBJ2-7; 10 bases map to TRBD2. CDR1 is SGHRS, CDR2 YFSETQ, per germline. The J segment lost 6 bases and the V segment lost 5 bases, leaving 8 bases of the junction unmatched. The CDR3 is 14 amino acids. CDR3 DNA sequence: TGCGCCAGCAGGGGGGAGCTAGCGGGGGTCGAGCAGTACTTC. This codes for CASRGELAGVEQYF.

V and J are TRBV15 and TRBJ2-5; 11 positions match TRBD2. The CDR3 is made up of 16 amino acids. With V trimmed by 5 bases and J by 0 bases, 5 bases remained unmatched. Germline CDR1 and CDR2: LNHNV and YYDKDF (reference sequence). The DNA of the CDR3 is TGTGCCACCAGCCTGACTAGCGGGACTAACCAAGAGACCCAGTACTTC. This gives the protein CATSLTSGTNQETQYF.

The chain couples TRBV7-9 to TRBJ2-7; the D gene is possibly TRBD2 (6 bases). This CDR3 is built from 13 residues. Germline values: CDR1 SEHNR, CDR2 FQNEAQ (reference sequence). Trimming took off 3 bases at V and 4 bases at J, with 10 bases between the two ends. Written as DNA, the CDR3 is TGTGCCAGCAGCTTCGGGGACTTTTACGAGCAGTACTTC. This translates into CASSFGDFYEQYF.

In its sample, this clone was seen once. V usage is TRBV18 and J usage is TRBJ2-5; 7 bases align to TRBD1. CDR3 length: 14 amino acids. V dropped 2 bases and J dropped 5; count of bases not matched to a gene: 5. Germline V CDR1 and CDR2: KGHSH, LQKENI. CDR3 DNA sequence: TGTGCCAGCTCACCAGCGACAGGGATGGAGACCCAGTACTTC. It translates to CASSPATGMETQYF.

In DNA, the CDR3 is TGTGCCAGCAGCTTAAATGCAGGCGCCAATGAGCAGTTCTTC. Translated: CASSLNAGANEQFF. The chain carries TRBV7-3 and TRBJ2-1; D is undetermined. With 1 base removed from V and 6 bases from J, the gap between germline ends came to 10 bases. CDR3 length equals 14 residues. Germline CDR1 and CDR2: SGHTA and FQGTGA.

V is TRBV4-3 and J is TRBJ2-2; D might be TRBD2 (5 bases). Germline V gene lookup returns CDR1 LGHNA and CDR2 YSLEER. Trimming removed 3 bases from V and 4 bases from J, with 15 bases in between. This CDR3 comprises 16 residues. The CDR3 sequence: CASSQLTGSPTGELFF. In DNA form, the CDR3 reads TGCGCCAGCAGCCAGTTAACGGGAAGTCCCACCGGGGAGCTGTTTTTT.

This clone has just a few counts. V and J are TRBV5-1 and TRBJ1-5, with 8 bases matching TRBD1. V trimming: 1 base; J trimming: 6 bases; junction bases outside the gene matches: 9. The CDR3 length is 16 residues. Germline V lookup: CDR1 SGHRS, CDR2 YFSETQ. As DNA, the CDR3 is TGCGCCAGCAGCTTGAATCCGGGACAGGATGGTCAGCCCCAGCATTTT. Amino acids: CASSLNPGQDGQPQHF.

The chain joins TRBV13 to TRBJ1-4; 7 positions agree with TRBD1. Unmatched junction bases numbered 3, after V lost 0 bases and J lost 5 bases. CDR3 size: 15 residues. Germline values: CDR1 PRHDT, CDR2 FYEKMQ (reference sequence). The chain's CDR3 is CASSLGDRKNEKLFF. The CDR3 region has the DNA TGTGCCAGCAGCTTAGGGGACAGGAAAAATGAAAAACTGTTTTTT.

The chain combines TRBV2 with TRBJ2-1; 7 bases are a match to TRBD2. Germline CDR1 is SNHLY and CDR2 is FYNNEI. The CDR3 contains 17 residues. The trim removed 4 bases at V and 0 bases at J, leaving 9 bases unmatched. The CDR3 sequence is CASSASGVSSSYNEQFF. CDR3 bases: TGTGCCAGCAGTGCCAGCGGGGTTTCTTCCTCCTACAATGAGCAGTTCTTC.

This chain uses TRBV6-5 with TRBJ1-5; D is uncertain. The ends were cut back, 3 bases at V and 0 bases at J, with 9 bases in the middle. The CDR3 runs 15 residues. Germline V gives CDR1 MNHEY, CDR2 SVGAGI. DNA for the CDR3: TGTGCCAGCAGTTATGGGCACAATAGCAATCAGCCCCAGCATTTT. Its translation is CASSYGHNSNQPQHF.

The chain employs TRBV15 and TRBJ2-3; D gene unclear. The CDR3 is made up of 16 amino acids. Germline assignment: CDR1 LNHNV and CDR2 YYDKDF (reference sequence). Trimming cost V 3 bases and J 7 bases, with 20 bases left between them. The DNA of the CDR3 is TGTGCCACCAGCAGGACCCCGGGTCCCCGAACTAATACGCAGTATTTT. It codes for CATSRTPGPRTNTQYF. Variable domain in full (rest from reference TRBV15 and TRBJ2-3): DAMVIQNPRYQVTQFGKPVTLSCSQTLNHNVMYWYQQKSSQAPKLLFHYYDKDFNNEADTPDNFQSRRPNTSFCFLDIRSPGLGDTAMYLCATSRTPGPRTNTQYFGPGTRLTVL.

The gene calls are TRBV6-5 and TRBJ2-7; 8 positions match TRBD1. The CDR3 sequence is 14 residues long. The V segment lost 3 bases and the J segment 5 bases; nucleotides outside the gene matches: 6. Germline loops: CDR1 MNHEY, CDR2 SVGAGI. In nucleotides, the CDR3 is TGTGCCAGCAGTTATAGAGGACAGGGAGACGAGCAGTACTTC. Amino acid sequence: CASSYRGQGDEQYF.

In nucleotides, the CDR3 is TGTGCCAGCAGTACCGAGGACAGGGGTTTATACACCATATATTTT. Translating gives CASSTEDRGLYTIYF. The chain employs TRBV6-6 and TRBJ1-3; TRBD1 agrees at 9 bases. The CDR3 is 15 residues long. V lost 5 bases to trimming and J lost 8 bases; unmatched junction nucleotides: 10. Germline values: CDR1 MNHNY, CDR2 SVGAGI (reference sequence).

This chain links TRBV15 with TRBJ2-1, with TRBD1 identical over 8 bases. Unmatched junction bases numbered 14, after V lost 5 bases and J lost 8 bases. Germline CDR1 LNHNV, CDR2 YYDKDF (reference sequence). The CDR3 sequence is 16 residues long. The CDR3 DNA follows: TGTGCCACCAGCTTATCGTTTCCGGGACAGGTTGATGAGCAGTTCTTC. It specifies CATSLSFPGQVDEQFF.

This chain uses TRBV7-2 with TRBJ2-5; 10 nucleotides agree with TRBD2. Per the germline V gene, CDR1 is SGHTA and CDR2 is FQGNSA. Trimming at V came to 5 bases and at J to 7 bases, leaving 13 bases not matched to a gene. CDR3 length equals 16 residues. The CDR3 sequence is CASSPSSGSPVGTQYF. The CDR3 DNA is TGTGCCAGCAGCCCGTCTAGCGGGAGCCCAGTGGGGACCCAGTACTTC.

This rearrangement joins TRBV21-1 to TRBJ1-4; TRBD1 is the table's D call, not checked against the DNA. TRBV21-1 represents a pseudogene. The CDR3 sequence is 15 residues long. CDR3 loop: CASSKQGKPREKLFF. The CDR3, as DNA: TGTGCCAGCAGCAAACAGGGGAAACCAAGGGAAAAACTGTTTTTT.

J is TRBJ1-3 and V is TRBV4-3; TRBD1 is a possible D gene (6 bases). Germline V CDR1 and CDR2: LGHNA, YSLEER. This CDR3 region has 14 residues. V gave up 0 bases and J gave up 8 bases, with 11 bases separating them. CDR3: CASSQDQGSHTIYF. Here the CDR3 DNA reads TGCGCCAGCAGCCAAGATCAGGGGAGCCACACCATATATTTT.

V usage is TRBV14 and J usage is TRBJ2-5; 7 bases map to TRBD1. The CDR3 has 18 amino acids. Germline CDR1 is SGHDN and CDR2 is FVKESK. The ends lost 4 bases at V and 4 bases at J; junction bases unmatched: 18. CDR3: CASSLPDRVRSVPETQYF. In DNA form, the CDR3 reads TGTGCCAGCAGCCTCCCAGACAGGGTGAGGTCGGTCCCAGAGACCCAGTACTTC.

Details on this clone: The CDR3 end shows no conserved phenylalanine or tryptophan, and so a read error is likely. The rearrangement uses TRBV7-2 and TRBJ2-7, with a tentative D call TRBD1 (6 bases). The CDR3 loop spans 15 amino acids. V was shortened by 1 base and J by 0 bases, with 10 bases between the two germline ends. Germline V gene lookup returns CDR1 SGHTA and CDR2 FQGNSA. CDR3: CASSLERRGSYEQYL. CDR3 nucleotides: TGTGCCAGCAGCTTAGAACGCAGGGGCTCCTACGAGCAGTACCTC.

This chain uses TRBV30 with TRBJ2-7; D is uncertain. From germline, CDR1 is GTSNPN and CDR2 SVGIG (reference sequence). The CDR3 consists of 13 residues. V lost 3 bases, J lost 4 bases, and 13 bases lay in between. The CDR3 DNA reads TGTGCCTGGAGGGGTGGTAGGAGATACGAGCAGTACTTC. It specifies CAWRGGRRYEQYF.

The chain employs TRBV6-1 and TRBJ1-1; the match to TRBD1 covers 7 bases. CDR1 is MNHNS, CDR2 SASEGT, per germline. CDR3 length: 12 amino acids. Trimming cost V 3 bases and J 10 bases; bases outside gene matches: 5. The CDR3 nucleotides read TGTGCCAGCAGTGAGGGTAACAGGGGAGCTTTCTTT. It specifies CASSEGNRGAFF.

This clone was detected only a few times. This chain joins TRBV6-5 and TRBJ1-4; no firm D call. The germline gives CDR1 MNHEY, CDR2 SVGAGI. Trimming removed 0 bases at V and 0 bases at J, with 8 bases between. The CDR3 loop spans 16 amino acids. DNA for the CDR3: TGTGCCAGCAGTTACTCGGTACTTGCAACTAATGAAAAACTGTTTTTT. Its protein product is CASSYSVLATNEKLFF.

This clone was observed a few times. V usage is TRBV5-4 and J usage is TRBJ2-5, with 7 bases that match TRBD1. This CDR3 is 15 amino acids long. V shed 4 bases, J shed 6 bases, and the junction held 12 bases outside the gene matches. Germline values: CDR1 SGHNT, CDR2 YYREEE (reference sequence). The CDR3 loop reads CASSHDNYRGQTQYF. The CDR3 bases are TGTGCCAGCAGCCACGACAACTACAGGGGTCAGACCCAGTACTTC.